This T cell receptor (beta chain) originates from a study of blood T cell repertoires in COVID-19. Study context: Researchers got acute and convalescent COVID-19 samples from the United States, Italy and Spain.

Methods used by the authors: Amplified reference gene primers provided the basis for estimating nucleated cell counts. Using immunoSEQ multiplex PCR, the repertoire was profiled, and TCRdb retains in-frame clones only, with some absent. From that table come the V and J calls and clone size; the DNA was used to work out D and trimming. The sample lists around 310,000 clones; 90% were seen once. It was during active infection that Seattle patients were enrolled and then longitudinally followed. This TCR came from a woman in her forties with COVID-19, enrolled during active disease. The material sequenced was peripheral blood.

CDR3 amino acids: CASSWGGSTDTQYF. The DNA of the CDR3 is TGTGCCAGCAGTTGGGGCGGTAGCACAGATACGCAGTATTTT. This chain joins TRBV27 and TRBJ2-3; D possibly corresponds to TRBD1 (5 bases). V shed 4 bases and J shed 0 bases, with 8 bases lying between them. CDR3 size: 14 residues. From germline, CDR1 is MNHEY and CDR2 SMNVEV (reference sequence).